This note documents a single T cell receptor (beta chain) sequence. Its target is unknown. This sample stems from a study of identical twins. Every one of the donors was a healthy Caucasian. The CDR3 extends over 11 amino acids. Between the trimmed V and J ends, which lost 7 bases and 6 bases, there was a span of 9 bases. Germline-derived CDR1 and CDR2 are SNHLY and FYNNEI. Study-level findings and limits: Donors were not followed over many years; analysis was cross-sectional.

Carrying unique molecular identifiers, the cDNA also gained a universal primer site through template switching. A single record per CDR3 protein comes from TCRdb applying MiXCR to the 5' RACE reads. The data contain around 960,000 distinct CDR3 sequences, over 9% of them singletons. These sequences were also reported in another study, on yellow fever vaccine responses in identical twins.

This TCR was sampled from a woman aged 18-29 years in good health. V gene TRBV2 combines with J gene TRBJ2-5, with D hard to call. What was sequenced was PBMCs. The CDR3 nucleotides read TGTGCCAGCACCGAGGCTCAGACCCAGTACTTC. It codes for CASTEAQTQYF. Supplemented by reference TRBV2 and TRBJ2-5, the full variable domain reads EPEVTQTPSHQVTQMGQEVILRCVPISNHLYFYWYRQILGQKVEFLVSFYNNEISEKSEIFDDQFSVERPDGSNFTLKIRSTKLEDSAMYFCASTEAQTQYFGPGTRLLVL.